This record covers a single T cell receptor (beta chain). The sample originates from a study of STAT5B mutations in CD4+ large granular lymphocyte leukemia. The V end was cut by 1 base, the J end by 2 bases, with 15 bases between. Germline V gene lookup returns CDR1 SEHNR and CDR2 FQNEAQ (reference sequence). The CDR3 spans 16 residues. Only in-frame clones appear in the TCRdb table, and some are missing; sequencing was by immunoSEQ multiplex PCR. The sample has some 30,000 clones, roughly 80% seen once. The genes are TRBV7-9 and TRBJ2-7, with a weak D call TRBD1 (6 bases). The clonotype originates from a human donor in good health. Specimen: CD4+ T cells from blood buffy coats. CDR3 sequence reads: CASSLEQGKDTYEQYF. DNA for the CDR3: TGTGCCAGCAGCTTAGAACAGGGTAAGGATACCTACGAGCAGTACTTC.